The rows below give T cell receptor beta chains drawn from one sample of a study of PD-1 blockade in classical Hodgkin lymphoma. Clones were sequenced by immunoSEQ multiplex PCR, and TCRdb holds only the in-frame ones, with some missing. Among some 23,000 clones, about 90% were seen once, and the ten largest hold 0.45% to 0.65%. The specimen was CD4+ T cells from blood. These receptors originate from a human donor with classical Hodgkin lymphoma. Both conserved end residues are part of each CDR3. The D gene is left open where the match is weak. Clone size appears in some rows only: once, few, many, or a class for an expanded clone.

abundance: -; d_gene: -; v_gene: TRBV5-1; j_gene: TRBJ2-1; CDR3aa: CASTLRERDNEQFF
abundance: -; d_gene: -; v_gene: TRBV11-2; j_gene: TRBJ2-2; CDR3aa: CASSSFGRTGELFF
abundance: -; d_gene: -; v_gene: TRBV11-2; j_gene: TRBJ1-1; CDR3aa: CASSLVRGLNTEAFF
abundance: -; d_gene: -; v_gene: TRBV10-1; j_gene: TRBJ1-2; CDR3aa: CASSEVEGSGYTF
abundance: -; d_gene: -; v_gene: TRBV6-5; j_gene: TRBJ2-3; CDR3aa: CASSYSRISSTDTQYF
abundance: once; d_gene: -; v_gene: TRBV5-6; j_gene: TRBJ2-1; CDR3aa: CASIKGGGLGPYNEQFF
abundance: -; d_gene: -; v_gene: TRBV7-3; j_gene: TRBJ1-5; CDR3aa: CASSLESTISSNQPQHF
abundance: -; d_gene: -; v_gene: TRBV30; j_gene: TRBJ1-3; CDR3aa: CAWSVSPLPGNTIYF
abundance: -; d_gene: -; v_gene: TRBV7-2; j_gene: TRBJ2-5; CDR3aa: CASSPRTAQETQYF
abundance: once; d_gene: -; v_gene: TRBV7-3; j_gene: TRBJ2-5; CDR3aa: CASSPPQGLPETQYF
abundance: -; d_gene: TRBD1; v_gene: TRBV25-1; j_gene: TRBJ1-1; CDR3aa: CASSEYGQGATEAFF
abundance: -; d_gene: TRBD1; v_gene: TRBV2; j_gene: TRBJ1-4; CDR3aa: CASSEGRGLGTNEKLFF
abundance: few; d_gene: TRBD2; v_gene: TRBV14; j_gene: TRBJ2-2; CDR3aa: CASSRTSGGLKRTGELFF
abundance: -; d_gene: -; v_gene: TRBV19; j_gene: TRBJ1-1; CDR3aa: CASSRRENTEAFF
abundance: -; d_gene: TRBD1; v_gene: TRBV5-1; j_gene: TRBJ2-3; CDR3aa: CASSHVGWDRGADTQYF
abundance: -; d_gene: -; v_gene: TRBV5-4; j_gene: TRBJ2-3; CDR3aa: CASSLFRGRDTQYF
abundance: -; d_gene: -; v_gene: TRBV7-2; j_gene: TRBJ1-1; CDR3aa: CASSFSGRHTEAFF
abundance: -; d_gene: TRBD1; v_gene: TRBV29-1; j_gene: TRBJ1-1; CDR3aa: CSVTGGGGTEAFF
abundance: -; d_gene: -; v_gene: TRBV19; j_gene: TRBJ2-5; CDR3aa: CASSRGREETQYF
abundance: once; d_gene: TRBD1; v_gene: TRBV7-8; j_gene: TRBJ2-7; CDR3aa: CASSFDTRGLYEQYF
abundance: few; d_gene: TRBD2; v_gene: TRBV7-9; j_gene: TRBJ2-7; CDR3aa: CASSPGGDLFSYEQYF
abundance: once; d_gene: -; v_gene: TRBV7-2; j_gene: TRBJ2-3; CDR3aa: CASSLTLATDTQYF
abundance: -; d_gene: -; v_gene: TRBV4-2; j_gene: TRBJ2-3; CDR3aa: CASSQSQRGTDTQYF
abundance: -; d_gene: -; v_gene: TRBV7-2; j_gene: TRBJ2-5; CDR3aa: CASSPPGAEETQYF
abundance: -; d_gene: -; v_gene: TRBV5-5; j_gene: TRBJ2-7; CDR3aa: CASSQQWGDYEQYF
abundance: -; d_gene: TRBD2; v_gene: TRBV10-3; j_gene: TRBJ2-7; CDR3aa: CAVSGGRDGYEQYF
abundance: -; d_gene: -; v_gene: TRBV7-8; j_gene: TRBJ2-3; CDR3aa: CASSRARDRGTDTQYF
abundance: -; d_gene: -; v_gene: TRBV27; j_gene: TRBJ2-1; CDR3aa: CATGHAGYNEQFF
abundance: -; d_gene: -; v_gene: TRBV7-2; j_gene: TRBJ1-2; CDR3aa: CASSLGGANYGYTF
abundance: -; d_gene: -; v_gene: TRBV18; j_gene: TRBJ2-5; CDR3aa: CASSPGLKQETQYF
abundance: -; d_gene: TRBD2; v_gene: TRBV4-3; j_gene: TRBJ2-5; CDR3aa: CASSLASAGEETQYF
abundance: -; d_gene: -; v_gene: TRBV5-1; j_gene: TRBJ1-3; CDR3aa: CASSDTRRGLTSGNTIYF
abundance: -; d_gene: -; v_gene: TRBV27; j_gene: TRBJ1-5; CDR3aa: CASSSRRVDTEQPQHF
abundance: -; d_gene: TRBD1; v_gene: TRBV7-8; j_gene: TRBJ2-1; CDR3aa: CASSWDRDTNNEQFF
abundance: few; d_gene: -; v_gene: TRBV25-1; j_gene: TRBJ2-1; CDR3aa: CASSEYGRDNEQFF
abundance: -; d_gene: -; v_gene: TRBV9; j_gene: TRBJ1-2; CDR3aa: CASSVGARSYGYTF
abundance: -; d_gene: TRBD1; v_gene: TRBV23-1; j_gene: TRBJ1-4; CDR3aa: CASSQSRDRGFPRTNEKLFF
abundance: once; d_gene: -; v_gene: TRBV11-2; j_gene: TRBJ1-2; CDR3aa: CASSGVYGYTF
abundance: -; d_gene: TRBD2; v_gene: TRBV28; j_gene: TRBJ2-2; CDR3aa: CASSSSGGVIVINTGELFF
abundance: -; d_gene: -; v_gene: TRBV5-3; j_gene: TRBJ1-1; CDR3aa: CARTLSGGGEQRRCGF
abundance: -; d_gene: -; v_gene: TRBV18; j_gene: TRBJ2-2; CDR3aa: CASSPLDPEGGELFF
abundance: -; d_gene: TRBD1; v_gene: TRBV7-2; j_gene: TRBJ1-2; CDR3aa: CASSRDRGGYGYTF
abundance: once; d_gene: -; v_gene: TRBV27; j_gene: TRBJ1-6; CDR3aa: CASSFRGGRPSYNSPLHF
abundance: -; d_gene: -; v_gene: TRBV19; j_gene: TRBJ2-7; CDR3aa: CASSIRGWGYEQYF
abundance: -; d_gene: -; v_gene: TRBV4-1; j_gene: TRBJ2-1; CDR3aa: CASSQVTWVYNEQFF